The subject of this entry is one T cell receptor beta chain. This sample is drawn from a study of CD4 and CD8 cells across lung adenocarcinoma regions. Localized lung adenocarcinoma, a non-small cell lung cancer, affected the donors. MiXCR was run by TCRdb on the PCR reads, yielding one entry per CDR3 protein. The table records roughly 13,000 distinct CDR3 sequences, approximately 54% of them present only once. The CDR3 has 15 amino acids. Germline lookup yields CDR1 MNHNS and CDR2 SASEGT. Source material: CD8+ T cells from the margin of a lung tumor. This sequence was found in a female donor with lung adenocarcinoma. The CD4 and CD8 labels of this study may be unreliable. The chain carries TRBV6-1 and TRBJ2-4; D may match TRBD1 or TRBD2 (5 bases each). CDR3 amino acids: CGGGQGVCATNTQYF. CDR3 nucleotides: TGTGGCGGCGGGCAGGGCGTGTGCGCCACAAATACTCAGTACTTC.